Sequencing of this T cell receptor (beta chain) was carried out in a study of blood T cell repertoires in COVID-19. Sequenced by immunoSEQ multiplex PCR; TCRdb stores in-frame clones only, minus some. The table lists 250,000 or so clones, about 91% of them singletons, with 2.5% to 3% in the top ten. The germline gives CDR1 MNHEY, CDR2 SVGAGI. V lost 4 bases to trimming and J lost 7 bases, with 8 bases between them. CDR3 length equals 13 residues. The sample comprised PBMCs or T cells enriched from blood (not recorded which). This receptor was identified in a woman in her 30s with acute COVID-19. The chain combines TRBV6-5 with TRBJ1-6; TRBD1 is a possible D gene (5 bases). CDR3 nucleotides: TGTGCCAGCAGTTCCCGACAGAATTCACCCCTCCACTTT. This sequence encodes CASSSRQNSPLHF.